This TCR beta chain was retrieved from a study of blood T cell repertoires in COVID-19. Across the whole study: Spain, Italy and the United States supplied samples that represented acute and convalescent COVID-19. T cells, B-cell-depleted T cells, or PBMCs supplied cDNA or gDNA.

Per the authors' pipeline: Reference gene primer amplification gave estimated nucleated cell counts. Sequencing used immunoSEQ multiplex PCR; TCRdb keeps in-frame clones, though not all of them. V and J calls and clone size are copied from that table; D and trimming were computed from the DNA. The repertoire includes some 140,000 clones, 91% of them detected once, and roughly 0.54% sits in the top ten. Germline V gene data show CDR1 as MNHEY and CDR2 as SVGAGI. This CDR3 is 15 amino acids long. Trimming removed 2 bases from V and 8 bases from J, with 13 bases in between. The sample comprised peripheral blood. This sequence originates from a man aged 50 to 60 with acute or convalescent COVID-19. This sequence joins TRBV6-5 and TRBJ1-6; no clear D gene. This chain's CDR3 is CASSYGPSGDSPLHF. CDR3 bases: TGTGCCAGCAGTTACGGGCCGTCCGGGGATTCACCCCTCCACTTT.